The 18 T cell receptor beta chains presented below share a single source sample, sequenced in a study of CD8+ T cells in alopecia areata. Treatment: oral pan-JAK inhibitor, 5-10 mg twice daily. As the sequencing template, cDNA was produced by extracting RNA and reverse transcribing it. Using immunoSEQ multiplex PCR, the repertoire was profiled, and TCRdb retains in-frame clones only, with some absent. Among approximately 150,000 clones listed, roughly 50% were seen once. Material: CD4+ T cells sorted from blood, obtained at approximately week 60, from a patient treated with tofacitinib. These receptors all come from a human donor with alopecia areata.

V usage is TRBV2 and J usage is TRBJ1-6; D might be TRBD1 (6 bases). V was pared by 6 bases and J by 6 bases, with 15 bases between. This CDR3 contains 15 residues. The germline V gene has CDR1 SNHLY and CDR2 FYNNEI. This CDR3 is CASRAGERSNSPLHF. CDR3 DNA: TGTGCCAGCAGGGCAGGGGAGAGGAGTAATTCACCCCTCCACTTT.

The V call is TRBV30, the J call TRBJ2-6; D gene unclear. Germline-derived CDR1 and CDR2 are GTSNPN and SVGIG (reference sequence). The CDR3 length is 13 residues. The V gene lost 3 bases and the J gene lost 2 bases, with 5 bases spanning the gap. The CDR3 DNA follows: TGTGCCTGGAGGGAAGCTGGGGCCAACGTCCTGACTTTC. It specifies CAWREAGANVLTF.

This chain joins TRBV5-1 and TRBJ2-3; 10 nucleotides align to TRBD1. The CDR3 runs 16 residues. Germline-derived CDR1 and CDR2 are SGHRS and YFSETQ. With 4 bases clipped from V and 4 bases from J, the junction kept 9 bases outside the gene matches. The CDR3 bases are TGCGCCAGCAGCCCGAGGACAGGGGGAGGGGCAGATACGCAGTATTTT. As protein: CASSPRTGGGADTQYF.

CDR3 sequence: CSAVTSGGANEQFF. The CDR3 bases are TGCAGCGCCGTGACTAGCGGGGGGGCCAATGAGCAGTTCTTC. V gene TRBV29-1 combines with J gene TRBJ2-1, with 14 bases matching TRBD2. Germline loops: CDR1 SQVTM, CDR2 ANQGSEA. CDR3 length: 14 amino acids. V lost 7 bases to trimming and J lost 6 bases; unmatched junction nucleotides: 5.

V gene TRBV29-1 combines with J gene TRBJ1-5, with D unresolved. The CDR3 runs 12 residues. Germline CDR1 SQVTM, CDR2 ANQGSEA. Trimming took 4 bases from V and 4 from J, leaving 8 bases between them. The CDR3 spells CSVVTGNQPQHF. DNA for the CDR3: TGCAGCGTTGTAACGGGAAATCAGCCCCAGCATTTT.

Written as DNA, the CDR3 is TGTGCCAGCAGCGCTACTTATAGCAATCAGCCCCAGCATTTT. This codes for CASSATYSNQPQHF. The gene calls are TRBV5-6 and TRBJ1-5; unclear D gene. Germline lookup yields CDR1 SGHDT and CDR2 YYEEEE. With 4 bases removed from V and 0 bases from J, the gap between germline ends came to 8 bases. There are 14 residues in the CDR3.

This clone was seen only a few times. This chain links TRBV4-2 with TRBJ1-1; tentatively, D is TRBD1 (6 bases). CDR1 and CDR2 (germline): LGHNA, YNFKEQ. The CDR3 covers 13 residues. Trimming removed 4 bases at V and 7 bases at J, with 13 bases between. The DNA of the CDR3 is TGTGCCAGCAGCCGAAGGGGACAAGATGAAGCTTTCTTT. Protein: CASSRRGQDEAFF.

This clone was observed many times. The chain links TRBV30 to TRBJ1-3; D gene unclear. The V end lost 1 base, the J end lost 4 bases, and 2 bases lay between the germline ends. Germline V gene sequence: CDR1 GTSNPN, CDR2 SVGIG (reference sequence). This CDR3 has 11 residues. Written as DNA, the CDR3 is TGTGCCTGGAGTGGGGGAAACACCATATATTTT. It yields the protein CAWSGGNTIYF.

This CDR3 is CAWSGILYSNYGYTF. In nucleotides, the CDR3 is TGTGCCTGGAGTGGTATTTTATATTCGAACTATGGCTACACCTTC. The gene calls are TRBV30 and TRBJ1-2; D uncertain. There are 15 residues in the CDR3. The germline CDR1 and CDR2 sequences are GTSNPN and SVGIG (reference sequence). With 1 base removed from V and 2 bases from J, the gap between germline ends came to 14 bases.

Written as DNA, the CDR3 is TGTGCCAGCAGCTCTATGACGGGCTCCTACGAGCAGTACTTC. Amino acids: CASSSMTGSYEQYF. The chain is built from TRBV7-2 and TRBJ2-7, with D unclear. This CDR3 has 14 residues. V lost 4 bases, J lost 0 bases, and 10 bases lay in between. Per germline, CDR1 SGHTA and CDR2 FQGNSA.

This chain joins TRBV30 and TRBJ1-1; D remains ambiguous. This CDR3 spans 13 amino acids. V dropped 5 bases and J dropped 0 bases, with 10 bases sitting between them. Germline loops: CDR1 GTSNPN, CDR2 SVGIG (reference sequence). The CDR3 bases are TGTGCCTGGGGGCTTACAGTGAACACTGAAGCTTTCTTT. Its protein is CAWGLTVNTEAFF. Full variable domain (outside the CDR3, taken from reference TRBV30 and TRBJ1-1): SQTIHQWPATLVQPVGSPLSLECTVEGTSNPNLYWYRQAAGRGLQLLFYSVGIGQISSEVPQNLSASRPQDRQFILSSKKLLLSDSGFYLCAWGLTVNTEAFFGQGTRLTVV.

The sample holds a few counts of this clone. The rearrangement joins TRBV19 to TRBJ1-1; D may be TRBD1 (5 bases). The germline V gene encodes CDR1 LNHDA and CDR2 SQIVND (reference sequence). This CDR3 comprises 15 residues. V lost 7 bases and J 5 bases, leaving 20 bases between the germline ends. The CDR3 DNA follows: TGTGCCAGTACCCCCTGGGGGGAGTTTCGGACTGAAGCTTTCTTT. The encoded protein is CASTPWGEFRTEAFF.

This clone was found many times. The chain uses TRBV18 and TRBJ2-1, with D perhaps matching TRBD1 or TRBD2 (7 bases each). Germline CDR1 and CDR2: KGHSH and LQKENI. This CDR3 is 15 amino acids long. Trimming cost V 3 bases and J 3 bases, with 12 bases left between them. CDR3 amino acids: CASSPGGTVYNEQFF. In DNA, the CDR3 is TGTGCCAGCTCACCGGGGGGGACAGTCTACAATGAGCAGTTCTTC.

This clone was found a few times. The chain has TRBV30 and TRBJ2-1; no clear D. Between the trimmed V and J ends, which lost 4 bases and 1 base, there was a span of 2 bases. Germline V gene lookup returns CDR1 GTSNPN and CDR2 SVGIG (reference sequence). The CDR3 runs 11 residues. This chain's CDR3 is CAWTSYNEQFF. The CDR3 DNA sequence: TGTGCCTGGACATCCTACAATGAGCAGTTCTTC.

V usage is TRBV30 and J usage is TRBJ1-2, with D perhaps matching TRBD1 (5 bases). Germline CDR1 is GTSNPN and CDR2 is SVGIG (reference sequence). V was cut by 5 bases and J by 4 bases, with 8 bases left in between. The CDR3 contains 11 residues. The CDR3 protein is CAWQGGYGYTF. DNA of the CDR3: TGTGCCTGGCAGGGAGGCTATGGCTACACCTTC.

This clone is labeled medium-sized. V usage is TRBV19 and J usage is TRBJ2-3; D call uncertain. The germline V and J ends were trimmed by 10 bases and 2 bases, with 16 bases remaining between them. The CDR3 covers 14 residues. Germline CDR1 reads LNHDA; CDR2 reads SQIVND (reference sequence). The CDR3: CATNSGYATDTQYF. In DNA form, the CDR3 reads TGTGCCACAAATTCGGGCTACGCCACAGATACGCAGTATTTT.

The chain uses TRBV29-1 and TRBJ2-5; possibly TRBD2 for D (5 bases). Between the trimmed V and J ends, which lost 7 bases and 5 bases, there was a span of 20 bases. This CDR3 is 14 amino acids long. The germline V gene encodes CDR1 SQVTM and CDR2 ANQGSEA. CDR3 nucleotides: TGCAGCGCCCGCGCCTGGGTGCGAGGGGAGACCCAGTACTTC. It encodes CSARAWVRGETQYF.

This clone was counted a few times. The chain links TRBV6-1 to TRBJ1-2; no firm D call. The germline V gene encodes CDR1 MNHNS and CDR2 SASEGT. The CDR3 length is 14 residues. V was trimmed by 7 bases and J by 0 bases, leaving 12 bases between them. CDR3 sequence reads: CASTQQATNYGYTF. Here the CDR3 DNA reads TGTGCCAGCACTCAACAAGCGACTAACTATGGCTACACCTTC.